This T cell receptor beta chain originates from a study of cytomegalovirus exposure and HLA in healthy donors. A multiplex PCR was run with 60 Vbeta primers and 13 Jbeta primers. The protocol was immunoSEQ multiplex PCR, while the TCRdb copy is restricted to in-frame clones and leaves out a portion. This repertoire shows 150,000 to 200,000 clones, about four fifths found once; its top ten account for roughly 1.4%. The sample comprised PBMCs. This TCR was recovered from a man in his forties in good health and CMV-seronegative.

The CDR3 DNA sequence: TGTGCCAGCAGCCCAGCGGGGGGCTTAAACACCGGGGAGCTGTTTTTT. It specifies CASSPAGGLNTGELFF. The rearrangement uses TRBV27 and TRBJ2-2; TRBD2 aligns across 9 bases. CDR1 and CDR2 from the germline V gene are MNHEY and SMNVEV (reference sequence). This CDR3 region has 16 residues. The trim removed 6 bases at V and 2 bases at J, leaving 7 bases unmatched.